This TCR beta chain was sequenced during a study of blood T cells in healthy people across ages. Through a sample-barcoded 5' primer and a J-beta primer mix, a second PCR was run for roughly 6 to 11 cycles. From the 5' RACE reads, TCRdb called clonotypes with MiXCR, one entry per CDR3 protein. The sample contains about 1 million distinct CDR3 sequences, 45% of which appear only once. This clonotype was sampled from a woman in her fifties or sixties in good health. The specimen was blood.

CDR3 protein: CASSSPGRAREQYF. The CDR3 DNA follows: TGTGCCAGCAGCTCTCCCGGCAGGGCTCGGGAGCAGTACTTC. The rearrangement joins TRBV11-2 to TRBJ2-7; possibly TRBD1 for D (5 bases). This CDR3 has 14 amino acids. The ends were cut back, 4 bases at V and 7 bases at J, with 17 bases in the middle. Germline V CDR1 and CDR2: SGHAT, FQNNGV. Drawing the rest from reference TRBV11-2 and TRBJ2-7, the complete variable domain is EAGVAQSPRYKIIEKRQSVAFWCNPISGHATLYWYQQILGQGPKLLIQFQNNGVVDDSQLPKDRFSAERLKGVDSTLKIQPAKLEDSAVYLCASSSPGRAREQYFGPGTRLTVT.